This TCR beta chain originates from a study of shared clonotypes between healthy human individuals. At the level of the study: Each donor's CD8 memory used one plate, CD8 naive two, each CD4 subset three. Study findings and constraints: Donors were few, which limited the genetic and exposure-history diversity represented. Sorted-subset samples were not fully sequenced, rarefaction indicated. Clonotypes shared by all four donors outscored non-shared clonotypes in generation probability.

The CDR3 has 12 amino acids. The germline V and J ends were trimmed by 0 bases and 4 bases, with 4 bases remaining between them. CDR1 and CDR2 (germline): SGDLS, YYNGEE. Profiled with immunoSEQ multiplex PCR; TCRdb holds only in-frame clones, not every one. The sample includes about 1.1 million clones, approximately 80% seen only once; the top ten take roughly 0.9%. On this clone itself: Its antigen remains unidentified. Other nucleotide sequences in the sample specify the same CDR3.

The sequence was collected from a man younger than 35 in good health. Some clones in this sample may be carry-over from other donors' samples. The chain recombines TRBV9 with TRBJ2-5; D is unclear. What was sequenced was memory CD4+ T cells from PBMCs. Subset given: CD45RA-negative fraction. The CDR3: CASSVGGETQYF. Here the CDR3 DNA reads TGTGCCAGCAGCGTAGGGGGAGAGACCCAGTACTTC. Based on the CDR3 plus reference TRBV9 and TRBJ2-5, the full variable domain is DSGVTQTPKHLITATGQRVTLRCSPRSGDLSVYWYQQSLDQGLQFLIQYYNGEERAKGNILERFSAQQFPDLHSELNLSSLELGDSALYFCASSVGGETQYFGPGTRLLVL.